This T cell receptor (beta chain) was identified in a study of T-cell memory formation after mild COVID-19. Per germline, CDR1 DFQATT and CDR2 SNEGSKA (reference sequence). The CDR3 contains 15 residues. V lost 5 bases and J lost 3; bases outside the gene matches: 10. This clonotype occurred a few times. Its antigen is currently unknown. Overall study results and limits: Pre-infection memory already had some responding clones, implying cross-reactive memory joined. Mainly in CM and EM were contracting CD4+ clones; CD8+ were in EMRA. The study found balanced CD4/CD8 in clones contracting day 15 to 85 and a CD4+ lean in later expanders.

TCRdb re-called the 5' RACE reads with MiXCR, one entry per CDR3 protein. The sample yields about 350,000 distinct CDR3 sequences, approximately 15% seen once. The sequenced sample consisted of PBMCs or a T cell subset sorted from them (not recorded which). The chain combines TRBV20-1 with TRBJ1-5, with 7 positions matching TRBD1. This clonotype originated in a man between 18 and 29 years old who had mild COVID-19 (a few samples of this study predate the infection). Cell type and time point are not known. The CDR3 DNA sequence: TGCAGTGCTCTACCCCCGACAGGGATCAATCAGCCCCAGCATTTT. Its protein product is CSALPPTGINQPQHF.